Each of the 27 T cell receptor beta chains below was sequenced from the same sample in a study of identical twins. MiXCR, applied by TCRdb to the 5' RACE reads, yields one record per CDR3 protein. The sample consists of 1.5 million to 2 million distinct CDR3 sequences, about 32% of them appearing once. Specimen: cord blood. The receptors originated from a newborn girl in good health.

CDR3 coding DNA: TGTGCCAGCAGCTCCTGGACTGGAAGCGCCTACGAGCAGTACTTC. Protein: CASSSWTGSAYEQYF. The chain carries TRBV7-9 and TRBJ2-5; TRBD2 might be the D (5 bases). The J call may be wrong; the DNA end is better matched by TRBJ2-7. The CDR3 length is 15 residues. Germline CDR1 and CDR2: SEHNR and FQNEAQ (reference sequence).

This clonotype turned up a few times. CDR3 region: CASSSTGHYEQYF. The CDR3 nucleotides read TGTGCCAGCAGTTCGACAGGGCACTACGAGCAGTACTTC. The V and J genes are TRBV28 and TRBJ2-7; 7 nucleotides line up with TRBD1. The CDR3 sequence is 13 residues long. V dropped 4 bases and J dropped 3; count of bases not matched to a gene: 3. The germline V gene has CDR1 MDHEN and CDR2 SYDVKM.

The chain has TRBV7-2 and TRBJ1-1; D is unresolved. Germline V gene lookup returns CDR1 SGHTA and CDR2 FQGNSA. V shed 6 bases and J shed 5 bases, with 13 bases lying between them. The CDR3 extends over 13 amino acids. The CDR3 loop reads CASRTSRITEAFF. The CDR3 DNA sequence: TGTGCCAGCAGAACTAGCAGGATTACTGAAGCTTTCTTT.

The table lists this clonotype with a few counts. The rearrangement links TRBV20-1 to TRBJ2-3; D remains ambiguous. CDR1 is DFQATT, CDR2 SNEGSKA, per germline (reference sequence). The CDR3 spans 14 residues. Trimming removed 3 bases from V and 0 bases from J, with 10 bases in between. CDR3 amino acids: CSARKPTSTDTQYF. CDR3 in DNA: TGCAGTGCTAGGAAACCTACCAGCACAGATACGCAGTATTTT.

The sample holds a few counts of this clonotype. The chain is built from TRBV7-9 and TRBJ2-1; the D is unclear. V was trimmed by 6 bases and J by 6 bases, leaving 12 bases between them. Germline values: CDR1 SEHNR, CDR2 FQNEAQ (reference sequence). The CDR3 contains 13 residues. In DNA form, the CDR3 reads TGTGCCAGCAGTGTCGCCCGCCTCAATGAGCAGTTCTTC. Translating it yields CASSVARLNEQFF.

The rearrangement uses TRBV20-1 and TRBJ2-1; 9 bases agree with TRBD1. Germline V gene lookup returns CDR1 DFQATT and CDR2 SNEGSKA (reference sequence). The CDR3 runs to 15 residues. Unmatched junction bases numbered 6, after V lost 2 bases and J lost 4 bases. As DNA, the CDR3 is TGCAGTGCTAGACCTAACAGGGGGCGGTACAATGAGCAGTTCTTC. It codes for CSARPNRGRYNEQFF.

This chain joins TRBV10-3 and TRBJ2-7, with D perhaps TRBD1 (6 bases). Germline loops: CDR1 ENHRY, CDR2 SYGVKD. Trimming left V 0 bases short and J 7 bases short, with 16 bases between. This CDR3 comprises 15 residues. The CDR3 sequence is CAISESWGPYNEQYF. CDR3 coding DNA: TGTGCCATCAGTGAGTCGTGGGGGCCCTACAATGAGCAGTACTTC.

The gene calls are TRBV4-2 and TRBJ2-7; possibly TRBD2 for D (5 bases). Trimming removed 0 bases at V and 3 bases at J, with 9 bases between. There are 14 residues in the CDR3. The germline V gene has CDR1 LGHNA and CDR2 YNFKEQ. The CDR3 DNA follows: TGTGCCAGCAGCCAAGACGGACTTAACTACGAGCAGTACTTC. Protein sequence: CASSQDGLNYEQYF.

The chain carries TRBV20-1 and TRBJ2-7, with 9 bases identical to TRBD2. This CDR3 comprises 16 residues. Losses at the gene ends were 0 bases for V and 2 bases for J; bases not matched to a gene: 8. Germline assignment: CDR1 DFQATT and CDR2 SNEGSKA (reference sequence). The CDR3 DNA reads as TGCAGTGCTAGAGATTCGCGGGAGGGCCACGCCTACGAGCAGTACTTC. Its protein product is CSARDSREGHAYEQYF.

This clonotype was recorded at least ten times. The gene calls are TRBV20-1 and TRBJ2-3; no firm D call. Trimming removed 6 bases at V and 6 bases at J, with 16 bases between. The germline CDR1 and CDR2 sequences are DFQATT and SNEGSKA (reference sequence). This CDR3 contains 13 residues. The chain's CDR3 is CSAIPPSVDTQYF. The CDR3 DNA sequence: TGCAGTGCCATACCACCCAGTGTGGATACGCAGTATTTT.

V is TRBV12-3 or TRBV12-4 and J is TRBJ1-4; D may be TRBD1 (5 bases). V lost 2 bases to trimming and J lost 8 bases, with 9 bases between them. This CDR3 region has 13 residues. In DNA, the CDR3 is TGTGCCAGCAGTTTAATTTCAGGGGAAAAACTGTTTTTT. Translating gives CASSLISGEKLFF.

The chain carries TRBV12-3 or TRBV12-4 and TRBJ2-7; D call uncertain. The better agreement between TRBJ2-5 and the DNA end casts doubt on the J call. The CDR3 is made up of 13 amino acids. The CDR3 DNA follows: TGTGCCAGCAGTCCGTCACCCCAAGAGACCCAGTACTTC. This translates into CASSPSPQETQYF.

This clonotype was detected only a few times. This chain connects TRBV24-1 to TRBJ2-3; 12 nucleotides align to TRBD2. This CDR3 is 20 amino acids long. The junction had 17 bases not matched to a gene; V was cut back by 6 bases and J by 2 bases. The germline gives CDR1 KGHDR, CDR2 SFDVKD. Here the CDR3 reads CATSPREPRLAGALTDTQYF. The CDR3 DNA reads as TGTGCCACCAGTCCCAGGGAACCCCGACTAGCGGGAGCCCTCACAGATACGCAGTATTTT.

This clonotype has a count of ten or more. The V gene is TRBV7-9, the J gene TRBJ1-2; D unclear. Deletions cut 5 bases from V and 7 bases from J, with 8 bases between. The CDR3 spans 11 residues. The germline V gene has CDR1 SEHNR and CDR2 FQNEAQ (reference sequence). CDR3 sequence reads: CASSHTSGYTF. The CDR3 region has the DNA TGTGCCAGCAGCCACACTTCTGGCTACACCTTC.

The chain has TRBV12-3 or TRBV12-4 and TRBJ2-2; TRBD2 aligns across 12 bases. With 2 bases clipped from V and 2 bases from J, the junction kept 6 bases outside the gene matches. The CDR3 is 18 residues long. CDR3 region: CASSLSTSGGLNTGELFF. The CDR3 DNA reads as TGTGCCAGCAGTTTATCCACTAGCGGGGGGCTTAACACCGGGGAGCTGTTTTTT.

In its sample, this clonotype was seen many times. This CDR3 is CASSQVRTSVLNEQFF. CDR3 bases: TGTGCCAGCAGCCAAGTCCGGACTAGCGTGCTGAATGAGCAGTTCTTC. V and J are TRBV3-1 and TRBJ2-1; 9 bases fit TRBD2. The CDR3 runs 16 residues. CDR1 and CDR2 from the germline V gene are LGHDT and YNNKEL (reference sequence). V gave up 1 base and J gave up 7 bases; unmatched junction bases: 8.

The V and J genes are TRBV5-1 and TRBJ1-4; TRBD1 agrees at 7 bases. The CDR3 covers 17 residues. Per germline, CDR1 SGHRS and CDR2 YFSETQ. Germline trimming cut 4 bases from V and 0 bases from J; bases unmatched to any gene: 9. DNA of the CDR3: TGCGCCAGCAGCCAATACAGGGGACCCGCAACTAATGAAAAACTGTTTTTT. Translated: CASSQYRGPATNEKLFF.

The chain carries TRBV2 and TRBJ2-5, with D possibly being TRBD1 (5 bases). Germline lookup yields CDR1 SNHLY and CDR2 FYNNEI. CDR3 length: 13 residues. V gave up 7 bases and J gave up 5 bases, with 14 bases separating them. The CDR3 here is CASTQGAAETQYF. The DNA for the CDR3 is TGTGCCAGCACCCAAGGGGCAGCGGAGACCCAGTACTTC.

This chain joins TRBV5-6 and TRBJ2-1; 10 nucleotides agree with TRBD2. The CDR3 extends over 19 amino acids. The J segment lost 8 bases and the V segment lost 0 bases, leaving 17 bases of the junction unmatched. Germline-derived CDR1 and CDR2 are SGHDT and YYEEEE. The CDR3 bases are TGTGCCAGCAGCTTGGGCGGACCGCTAGCGGGAGAGTTCGTCGATGAGCAGTTCTTC. Its protein product is CASSLGGPLAGEFVDEQFF.

This clonotype was observed a few times. V gene TRBV12-3 or TRBV12-4 combines with J gene TRBJ2-3, with 9 bases matching TRBD2. This CDR3 comprises 16 residues. The ends lost 6 bases at V and 6 bases at J; junction bases unmatched: 13. As DNA, the CDR3 is TGTGCCAGCAGCCTCCCCCCTAGCGGGAAGGTCGATACGCAGTATTTT. It encodes CASSLPPSGKVDTQYF.

This clonotype was seen once. This chain uses TRBV6-5 with TRBJ2-6, with unresolved D. CDR3 length: 15 residues. Germline-derived CDR1 and CDR2 are MNHEY and SVGAGI. V lost 7 bases and J lost 2, with 12 bases in between. CDR3: CASTKGSPGANVLTF. In nucleotides, the CDR3 is TGTGCCAGCACCAAAGGAAGCCCTGGGGCCAACGTCCTGACTTTC.

The gene calls are TRBV13 and TRBJ2-5; 12 bases are a match to TRBD2. V shed 4 bases and J 5 bases; nucleotides not matched to a gene: 2. Germline values: CDR1 PRHDT, CDR2 FYEKMQ (reference sequence). This CDR3 is 14 amino acids long. The CDR3 DNA is TGTGCCAGCAGCTCTAGCGGGGGGGCGGAGACCCAGTACTTC. Its translation is CASSSSGGAETQYF.

Many counts were recorded for this clonotype. The chain uses TRBV28 and TRBJ2-7; the D is unclear. This CDR3 is 14 amino acids long. Germline V gene lookup returns CDR1 MDHEN and CDR2 SYDVKM. The ends were cut back, 1 base at V and 3 bases at J, with 10 bases in the middle. CDR3 protein: CASSLSSANYEQYF. The CDR3 DNA is TGTGCCAGCAGTTTATCGTCCGCCAACTACGAGCAGTACTTC.

The chain links TRBV7-9 to TRBJ1-2, with D perhaps matching TRBD1 (5 bases). The CDR3 covers 12 residues. The ends were cut back, 3 bases at V and 8 bases at J, with 10 bases in the middle. From germline, CDR1 is SEHNR and CDR2 FQNEAQ (reference sequence). This CDR3 reads CASSLFGGGYTF. The CDR3 coding sequence is TGTGCCAGCAGCTTGTTCGGGGGAGGCTACACCTTC.

This clonotype has just a few counts. The chain combines TRBV18 with TRBJ2-7; the D is unclear. Germline V gene data show CDR1 as KGHSH and CDR2 as LQKENI. Trimming shortened V by 2 bases and J by 2 bases, and 7 bases separated the two germline ends. CDR3 length equals 13 residues. The DNA for the CDR3 is TGTGCCAGCTCACCAGTTCTGGCCTACGAGCAGTACTTC. Residues: CASSPVLAYEQYF.

This clonotype turned up a few times. The rearrangement uses TRBV12-3 or TRBV12-4 and TRBJ1-5, with TRBD1 matching over 9 bases. The V segment lost 5 bases and the J segment 6 bases; nucleotides outside the gene matches: 5. The CDR3 totals 14 residues. CDR3 amino acids: CASSLGTGIQPQHF. The CDR3, as DNA: TGTGCCAGCAGTCTCGGGACAGGGATTCAGCCCCAGCATTTT.

This rearrangement joins TRBV9 to TRBJ2-5, with a tentative D call TRBD1 (5 bases). V was cut by 0 bases and J by 11 bases, with 23 bases left in between. The CDR3 spans 16 residues. The germline gives CDR1 SGDLS, CDR2 YYNGEE. CDR3 bases: TGTGCCAGCAGCGTAGCCTCCTTGGGGTCCACAGGTGAGCAGTACTTC. It encodes CASSVASLGSTGEQYF.